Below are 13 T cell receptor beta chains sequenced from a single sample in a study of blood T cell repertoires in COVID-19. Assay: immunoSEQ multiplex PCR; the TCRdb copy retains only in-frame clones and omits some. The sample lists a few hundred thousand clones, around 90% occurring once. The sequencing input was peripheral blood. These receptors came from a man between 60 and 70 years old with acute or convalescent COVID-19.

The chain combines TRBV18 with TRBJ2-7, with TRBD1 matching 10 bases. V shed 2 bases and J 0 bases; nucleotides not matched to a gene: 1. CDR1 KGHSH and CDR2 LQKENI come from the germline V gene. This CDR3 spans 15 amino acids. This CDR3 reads CASSPGTGDSYEQYF. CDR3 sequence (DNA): TGTGCCAGCTCACCAGGGACAGGGGACTCCTACGAGCAGTACTTC.

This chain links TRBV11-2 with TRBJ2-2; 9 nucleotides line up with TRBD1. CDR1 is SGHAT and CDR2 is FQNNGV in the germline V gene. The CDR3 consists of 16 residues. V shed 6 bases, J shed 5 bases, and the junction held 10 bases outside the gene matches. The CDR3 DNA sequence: TGTGCCAGCAGGAGAATTGGGACAGGGAGTACCGGGGAGCTGTTTTTT. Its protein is CASRRIGTGSTGELFF. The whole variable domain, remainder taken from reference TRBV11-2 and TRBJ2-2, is EAGVAQSPRYKIIEKRQSVAFWCNPISGHATLYWYQQILGQGPKLLIQFQNNGVVDDSQLPKDRFSAERLKGVDSTLKIQPAKLEDSAVYLCASRRIGTGSTGELFFGEGSRLTVL.

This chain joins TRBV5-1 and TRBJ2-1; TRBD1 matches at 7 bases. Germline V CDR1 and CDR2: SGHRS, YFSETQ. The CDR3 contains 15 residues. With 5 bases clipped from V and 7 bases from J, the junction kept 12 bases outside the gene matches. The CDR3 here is CASSNPRLQGNEQFF. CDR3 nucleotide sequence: TGCGCCAGCAGTAACCCTCGGCTACAGGGGAATGAGCAGTTCTTC.

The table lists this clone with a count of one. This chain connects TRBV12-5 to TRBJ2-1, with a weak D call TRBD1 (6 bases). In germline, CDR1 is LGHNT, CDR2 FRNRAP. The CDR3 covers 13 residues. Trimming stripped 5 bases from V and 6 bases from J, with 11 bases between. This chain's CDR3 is CASGPPRGNEQFF. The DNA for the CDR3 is TGTGCTAGTGGTCCCCCCAGGGGCAATGAGCAGTTCTTC.

CDR3 loop: CASSDSQGIGGNTIYF. Written as DNA, the CDR3 is TGTGCCAGCAGTGATTCTCAGGGAATCGGTGGAAACACCATATATTTT. The rearrangement uses TRBV6-1 and TRBJ1-3; D perhaps matches TRBD1 (5 bases). The V and J ends lost 3 bases and 3 bases respectively, with 15 bases between them. The germline gives CDR1 MNHNS, CDR2 SASEGT. The length of the CDR3 is 16 residues.

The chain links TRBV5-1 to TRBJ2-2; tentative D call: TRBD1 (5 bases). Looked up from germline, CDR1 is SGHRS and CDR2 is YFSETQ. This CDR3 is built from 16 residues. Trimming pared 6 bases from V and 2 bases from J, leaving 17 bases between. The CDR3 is CASTPLGALNTGELFF. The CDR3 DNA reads TGCGCCAGCACCCCATTAGGGGCCCTCAACACCGGGGAGCTGTTTTTT.

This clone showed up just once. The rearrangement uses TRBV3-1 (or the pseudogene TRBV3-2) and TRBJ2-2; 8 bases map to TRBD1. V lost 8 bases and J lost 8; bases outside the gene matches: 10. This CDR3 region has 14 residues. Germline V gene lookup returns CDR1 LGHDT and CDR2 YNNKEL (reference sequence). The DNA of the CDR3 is TGTGCCAGCCTAACCTCCAGGGGGCGAGGGGAGCTGTTTTTT. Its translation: CASLTSRGRGELFF.

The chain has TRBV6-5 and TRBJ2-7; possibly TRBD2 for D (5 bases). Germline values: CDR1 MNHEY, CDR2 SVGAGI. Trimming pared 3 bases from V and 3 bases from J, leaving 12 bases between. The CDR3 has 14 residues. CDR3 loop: CASSYTRNGYEQYF. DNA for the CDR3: TGTGCCAGCAGTTATACTAGGAATGGCTACGAGCAGTACTTC.

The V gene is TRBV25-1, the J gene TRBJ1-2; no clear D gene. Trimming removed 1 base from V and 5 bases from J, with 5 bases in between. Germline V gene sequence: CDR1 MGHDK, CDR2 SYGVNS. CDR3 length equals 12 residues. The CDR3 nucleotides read TGTGCCAGCAGTGAATCCAAATATGGCTACACCTTC. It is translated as CASSESKYGYTF.

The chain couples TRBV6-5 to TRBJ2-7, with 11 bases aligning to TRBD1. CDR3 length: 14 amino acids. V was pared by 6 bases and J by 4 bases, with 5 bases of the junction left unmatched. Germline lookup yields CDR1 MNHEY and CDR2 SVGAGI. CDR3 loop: CASRSRDRGYEQYF. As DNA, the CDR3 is TGTGCCAGCAGATCCCGGGACAGGGGGTACGAGCAGTACTTC.

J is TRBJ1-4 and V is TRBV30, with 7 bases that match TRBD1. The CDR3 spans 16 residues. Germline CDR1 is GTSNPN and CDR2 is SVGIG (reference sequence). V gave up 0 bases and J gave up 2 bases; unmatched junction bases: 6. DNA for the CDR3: TGTGCCTGGAGTGTAAGGGGGCCGAGGACTAATGAAAAACTGTTTTTT. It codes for CAWSVRGPRTNEKLFF.

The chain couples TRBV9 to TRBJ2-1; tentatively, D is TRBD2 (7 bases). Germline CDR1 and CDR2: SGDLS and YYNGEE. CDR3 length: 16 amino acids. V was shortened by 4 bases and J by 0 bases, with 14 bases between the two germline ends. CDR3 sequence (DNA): TGTGCCAGCAGCCCCACGGGGGGCATCTCCTACAATGAGCAGTTCTTC. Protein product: CASSPTGGISYNEQFF.

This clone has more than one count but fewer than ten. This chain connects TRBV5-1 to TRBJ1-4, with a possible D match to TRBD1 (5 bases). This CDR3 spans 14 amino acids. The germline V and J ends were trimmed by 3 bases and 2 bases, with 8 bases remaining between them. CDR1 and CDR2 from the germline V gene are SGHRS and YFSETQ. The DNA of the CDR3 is TGCGCCAGCAGCTCGACAGCTACTAATGAAAAACTGTTTTTT. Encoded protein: CASSSTATNEKLFF.